The sequence of this T cell receptor (beta chain) was determined in a study of response to subunit inactivated influenza vaccine (dated by TCRdb to 2016 to 2019). Study-wide context: The study used deep quantitative T cell receptor repertoire profiling to track responses to a trivalent subunit inactivated influenza vaccine.

The library was made by RT-PCR. Sequencing took place on an Illumina HiSeq 2500. Using fastp trimming at Q25 and MiXCR clonotype assembly, TCRdb reanalyzed the public sequencing data and kept in-frame beta chains. Rows are unified per CDR3 protein, each entry keeping the most common DNA and genes. The sample table lists about 780,000 distinct CDR3 sequences, about 18% of them with a count of one. Roughly a tenth of the sample goes to the ten largest clones. Paper-wide results and their limitations: The authors suggested that each seasonal influenza vaccination may recruit only a limited number of new T cells.

Sequences WSHSY (CDR1) and SAAADI (CDR2) are obtained from the germline V gene. The CDR3 sequence holds 12 residues, the cysteine and phenylalanine included. This entry keeps only the CDR3 DNA: 36 bases, framed from base 1. The trim is 6 bases for V and 3 bases for J, with a gap of 8 bases between the germline ends. Concerning this clonotype itself: The antigen it binds to is not known. Per-nucleotide qualities are absent, and no much larger clonotype sits a single base away.

This TCR came from a man aged 50 to 59 who received an inactivated influenza vaccine. Donor details come from another sample of the same person, matched by shared clones. This sample comprised PBMCs from blood, obtained 5 days after vaccination. The rearranged chain carries TRBV10-2 and TRBJ1-1; confidence is insufficient to name the D gene. CDR3 protein: CASRPRDTEAFF. The sequenced DNA is TGCGCCAGCAGACCGAGGGACACTGAAGCTTTCTTT.